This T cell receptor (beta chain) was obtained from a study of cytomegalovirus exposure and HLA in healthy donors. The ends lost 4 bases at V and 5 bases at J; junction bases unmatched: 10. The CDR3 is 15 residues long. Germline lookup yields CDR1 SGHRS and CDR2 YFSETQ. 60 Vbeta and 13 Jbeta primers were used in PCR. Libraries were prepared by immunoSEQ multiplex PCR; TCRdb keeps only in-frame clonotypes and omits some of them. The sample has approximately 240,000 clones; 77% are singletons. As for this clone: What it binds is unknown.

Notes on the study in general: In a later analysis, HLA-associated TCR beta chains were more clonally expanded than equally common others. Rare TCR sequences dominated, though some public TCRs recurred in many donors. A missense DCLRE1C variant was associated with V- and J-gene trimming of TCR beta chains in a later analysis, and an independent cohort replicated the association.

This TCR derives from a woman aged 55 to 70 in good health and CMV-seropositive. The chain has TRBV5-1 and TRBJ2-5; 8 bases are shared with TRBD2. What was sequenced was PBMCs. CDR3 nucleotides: TGCGCCAGCAGCCCCCGGACTAGCACAGAGGAGACCCAGTACTTC. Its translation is CASSPRTSTEETQYF.